Listed here is a single T cell receptor beta chain. The antigen remains unidentified. All patients were mismatch repair deficient, assessed by either PCR or immunohistochemistry. This CDR3 spans 16 amino acids. Germline V lookup: CDR1 SGHVS, CDR2 FNYEAQ. V dropped 2 bases and J dropped 3; count of bases not matched to a gene: 5. The sample belongs to a study of PD-1 blockade in mismatch repair-deficient tumors. Findings of the study overall: Tumor-resident clones, often undetectable pretreatment in blood, expanded then contracted after pembrolizumab.

Clones were sequenced by immunoSEQ multiplex PCR, and TCRdb holds only the in-frame ones, with some missing. This table has about 79,000 clones, about four fifths appearing once. Source: peripheral blood, taken 44 weeks after starting pembrolizumab. The origin of this receptor is an adult with mismatch repair-deficient cancer. V is TRBV7-6 and J is TRBJ2-1, with 9 positions matching TRBD1. This chain's CDR3 is CASSLKGQGHYNEQFF. Here the CDR3 DNA reads TGTGCCAGCAGCTTAAAGGGACAGGGTCACTACAATGAGCAGTTCTTC.